Presented here are 15 T cell receptor beta chains from one specimen sequenced in a study of blood T cells in healthy people across ages. Together with a sample-barcoded 5' primer, a J-beta primer mix was included in a second PCR lasting about 7 to 11 cycles. Each CDR3 protein gets one entry after TCRdb re-called the 5' RACE reads with MiXCR. This table has 700,000 or so distinct CDR3 sequences, roughly 43% appearing once. Sequencing used blood. Receptors originate from a man at least 80 years old in good health.

This clonotype was counted a few times. The chain employs TRBV30 and TRBJ1-1, with D hard to call. This CDR3 contains 14 residues. Germline V gives CDR1 GTSNPN, CDR2 SVGIG (reference sequence). The V end lost 0 bases, the J end lost 0 bases, and 8 bases lay between the germline ends. CDR3 amino acids: CAWSVFTLNTEAFF. The CDR3, as DNA: TGTGCCTGGAGTGTGTTCACTTTGAACACTGAAGCTTTCTTT. The whole variable domain, remainder taken from reference TRBV30 and TRBJ1-1, is SQTIHQWPATLVQPVGSPLSLECTVEGTSNPNLYWYRQAAGRGLQLLFYSVGIGQISSEVPQNLSASRPQDRQFILSSKKLLLSDSGFYLCAWSVFTLNTEAFFGQGTRLTVV.

The chain recombines TRBV20-1 with TRBJ2-5, with 12 bases fitting TRBD1. Looked up from germline, CDR1 is DFQATT and CDR2 is SNEGSKA (reference sequence). CDR3 length: 17 residues. The J segment lost 11 bases and the V segment lost 1 base, leaving 17 bases of the junction unmatched. The CDR3 DNA reads as TGCAGTGCTAGAGCCCGGGACAGGGGGCCGCTTAACAATGAGCAGTACTTC. Translation gives CSARARDRGPLNNEQYF.

J is TRBJ2-2 and V is TRBV6-2 or TRBV6-3, with TRBD1 matching 7 bases. Germline V gives CDR1 MNHEY, CDR2 SVGEGT. The CDR3 sequence is 16 residues long. Trimming removed 8 bases from V and 6 bases from J; junction bases left unmatched: 15. The CDR3 bases are TGTGCCAGCTCCATATTAGGGGGCGCGGGTCCCGGGGAGCTGTTTTTT. Translation gives CASSILGGAGPGELFF.

This clonotype was observed a few times. V gene TRBV6-2 or TRBV6-3 combines with J gene TRBJ2-1, with 10 bases fitting TRBD1. CDR3 length: 15 residues. V gave up 8 bases and J gave up 4 bases; unmatched junction bases: 8. Germline V gene sequence: CDR1 MNHEY, CDR2 SVGEGT. The CDR3 nucleotides read TGTGCCAGCGGACGACAGGGGGCTATTTACAATGAGCAGTTCTTC. This codes for CASGRQGAIYNEQFF.

Details on this clonotype: This may arise from a read error, as a much more abundant clone is one base away. CDR3 coding DNA: TGCGCCAGCAGCCTCCGGACTAGCGGGACCACCGGGGAGCTGTTTTTT. Its translation is CASSLRTSGTTGELFF. V gene TRBV5-1 combines with J gene TRBJ2-2, with 12 bases matching TRBD2. This CDR3 comprises 16 residues. V lost 4 bases, J lost 4 bases, and 5 bases stayed unmatched. The germline gives CDR1 SGHRS, CDR2 YFSETQ.

This clonotype was counted between two and nine times. This chain connects TRBV5-8 to TRBJ2-3; TRBD1 matches 8 bases. The trim removed 4 bases at V and 6 bases at J, leaving 10 bases unmatched. The CDR3 length is 15 residues. The V gene's germline CDR1 is SGHTS and CDR2 YDEGEE. CDR3 nucleotide sequence: TGTGCCAGCAGCCGCCGGACAGGGCCAGGGGATACGCAGTATTTT. It encodes CASSRRTGPGDTQYF.

The V call is TRBV11-2, the J call TRBJ2-2, with 11 bases that match TRBD2. Losses at the gene ends were 0 bases for V and 4 bases for J; bases not matched to a gene: 13. CDR1 and CDR2 from the germline V gene are SGHAT and FQNNGV. The CDR3 length is 20 residues. Here the CDR3 DNA reads TGTGCCAGCAGCTTAGAGGCGCGGGGGCTAGCGGGAGGACCCACCGGGGAGCTGTTTTTT. It encodes CASSLEARGLAGGPTGELFF.

This clonotype occurred a few times. The V and J genes are TRBV12-3 or TRBV12-4 and TRBJ2-1; D unclear. This CDR3 has 14 residues. Trimming removed 7 bases from V and 3 bases from J, with 13 bases in between. CDR3 amino acids: CASTEDGNYNEQFF. CDR3 nucleotides: TGTGCCAGCACCGAAGACGGCAACTACAATGAGCAGTTCTTC.

The chain employs TRBV4-3 and TRBJ2-5; 13 positions agree with TRBD2. In germline, CDR1 is LGHNA, CDR2 YSLEER. V shed 1 base and J 12 bases; nucleotides not matched to a gene: 8. The CDR3 is 15 amino acids. CDR3 coding DNA: TGCGCCAGCAGCCAAGTACTCGGACTAGCGGGAGTTGAGTACTTC. Protein sequence: CASSQVLGLAGVEYF.

V usage is TRBV30 and J usage is TRBJ2-4; D gene ambiguous. CDR3 length: 13 amino acids. From germline, CDR1 is GTSNPN and CDR2 SVGIG (reference sequence). The germline V and J ends were trimmed by 2 bases and 0 bases, with 5 bases remaining between them. The CDR3 here is CAWSKVAKNIQYF. Written as DNA, the CDR3 is TGTGCCTGGAGTAAAGTAGCCAAAAACATTCAGTACTTC.

Regarding this clonotype: Mismatch with germline at one junction end may stem from a read error. This chain joins TRBV20-1 and TRBJ1-6; D remains unclear. The CDR3 consists of 14 residues. The germline V gene encodes CDR1 DFQATT and CDR2 SNEGSKA (reference sequence). CDR3 residues: CSASEARANSPLHF. The CDR3 DNA is TGCAGTGCTAGTGAGGCAAGGGCTAATTCGCCCCTCCACTTT.

This clonotype showed up just once. This chain links TRBV5-1 with TRBJ2-1, with D tentatively TRBD2 (5 bases). CDR1 SGHRS and CDR2 YFSETQ come from the germline V gene. This CDR3 is built from 17 residues. The V gene lost 3 bases and the J gene lost 2 bases, with 18 bases spanning the gap. The CDR3 region has the DNA TGCGCCAGCAGCTCACACGGCTTTGACGGGACCTACAATGAGCAGTTCTTC. The encoded protein is CASSSHGFDGTYNEQFF.

This clonotype was found a few times. This chain joins TRBV3-1 and TRBJ1-2; TRBD1 agrees at 7 bases. This CDR3 region has 13 residues. V lost 4 bases to trimming and J lost 8 bases; unmatched junction nucleotides: 7. Per the germline V gene, CDR1 is LGHDT and CDR2 is YNNKEL (reference sequence). CDR3 sequence reads: CASSPRQGSGYTF. The CDR3 DNA reads TGTGCCAGCAGCCCTCGACAGGGTTCGGGCTACACCTTC. The full variable domain, completed using reference TRBV3-1 and TRBJ1-2, is DTAVSQTPKYLVTQMGNDKSIKCEQNLGHDTMYWYKQDSKKFLKIMFSYNNKELIINETVPNRFSPKSPDKAHLNLHINSLELGDSAVYFCASSPRQGSGYTFGSGTRLTVV.

The rearrangement links TRBV25-1 to TRBJ2-7; 10 bases map to TRBD1. Trimming removed 4 bases from V and 5 bases from J; junction bases left unmatched: 8. CDR1 is MGHDK and CDR2 is SYGVNS in the germline V gene. The CDR3 length is 15 residues. The CDR3 reads CASSGTGTGAHEQYF. The CDR3 DNA follows: TGTGCCAGCAGTGGGACCGGGACAGGGGCTCACGAGCAGTACTTC.

The V and J genes are TRBV7-2 and TRBJ2-4; the D is unclear. The CDR3 is made up of 16 amino acids. The germline gives CDR1 SGHTA, CDR2 FQGNSA. Between the trimmed V and J ends, which lost 2 bases and 0 bases, there was a span of 11 bases. CDR3 DNA sequence: TGTGCCAGCAGCTTAAGCAGGTTTCTAGCCAAAAACATTCAGTACTTC. Its protein product is CASSLSRFLAKNIQYF.